The T cell receptor beta chain described here comes from a study of ipilimumab plus nivolumab after autologous stem cell transplantation. TCRdb keeps only in-frame clones here, not all; method: immunoSEQ multiplex PCR. The profile shows about 20,000 clones, around 80% of them singletons. There are 14 residues in the CDR3. Patients got ipilimumab 1 mg/kg beginning 14 to 28 days post-transplant. Patients got 3 mg/kg IV nivolumab weeks 1, 4, 7, 10, then biweekly through week 26. The clonotype was recovered from a male donor with diffuse large B-cell lymphoma. The sequences come from PBMCs, collected in a trial of ipilimumab plus nivolumab as post-transplant consolidation. The rearrangement joins TRBV21-1 to TRBJ2-5; TRBD1, the table's D call, was not compared with the DNA. TRBV21-1 is classified as a pseudogene. The CDR3 reads CASSIRTGVETQYF. In nucleotides, the CDR3 is TGTGCCAGCAGCATCCGGACAGGGGTCGAGACCCAGTACTTC.